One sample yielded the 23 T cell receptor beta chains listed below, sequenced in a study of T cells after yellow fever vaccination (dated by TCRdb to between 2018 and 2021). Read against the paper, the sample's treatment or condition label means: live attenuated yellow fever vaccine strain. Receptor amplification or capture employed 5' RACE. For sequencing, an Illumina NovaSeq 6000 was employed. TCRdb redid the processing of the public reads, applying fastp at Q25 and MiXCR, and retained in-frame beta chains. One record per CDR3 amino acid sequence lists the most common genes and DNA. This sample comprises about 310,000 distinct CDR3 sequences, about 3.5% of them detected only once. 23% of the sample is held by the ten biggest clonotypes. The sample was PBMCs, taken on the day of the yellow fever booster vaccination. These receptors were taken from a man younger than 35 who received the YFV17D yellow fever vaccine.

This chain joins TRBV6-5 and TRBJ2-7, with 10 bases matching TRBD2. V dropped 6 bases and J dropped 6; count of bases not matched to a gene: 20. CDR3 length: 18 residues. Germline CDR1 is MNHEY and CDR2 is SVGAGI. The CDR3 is CASRQRGSGGGLLGEQYF. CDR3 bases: TGTGCCAGCAGACAACGGGGCAGCGGGGGGGGACTATTGGGCGAGCAGTACTTC.

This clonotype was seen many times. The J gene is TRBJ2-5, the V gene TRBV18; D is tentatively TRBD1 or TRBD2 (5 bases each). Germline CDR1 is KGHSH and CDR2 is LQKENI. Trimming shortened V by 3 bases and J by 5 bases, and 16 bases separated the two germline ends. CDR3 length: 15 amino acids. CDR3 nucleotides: TGTGCCAGCTCACCCGACCGCACTCGGGACGAGACCCAGTACTTC. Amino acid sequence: CASSPDRTRDETQYF.

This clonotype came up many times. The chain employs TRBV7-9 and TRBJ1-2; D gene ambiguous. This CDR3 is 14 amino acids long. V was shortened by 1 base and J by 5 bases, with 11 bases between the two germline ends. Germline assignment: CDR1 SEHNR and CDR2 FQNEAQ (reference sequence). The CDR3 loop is CASSLGAGLYGYTF. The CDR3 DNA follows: TGTGCCAGCAGCTTAGGGGCGGGGTTATATGGCTACACCTTC.

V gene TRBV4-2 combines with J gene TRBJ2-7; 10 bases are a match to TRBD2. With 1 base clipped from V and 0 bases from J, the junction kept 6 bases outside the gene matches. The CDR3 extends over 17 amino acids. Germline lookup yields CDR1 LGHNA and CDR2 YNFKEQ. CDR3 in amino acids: CASSQVSLAGDSYEQYF. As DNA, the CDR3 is TGTGCCAGCAGCCAAGTCTCTCTAGCGGGGGACTCCTACGAGCAGTACTTC.

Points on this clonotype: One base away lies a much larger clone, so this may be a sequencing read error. CDR3 loop: CASRLDGTPNEKLFF. CDR3 in DNA: TGTGCCAGCAGATTAGATGGGACACCAAATGAAAAACTGTTTTTT. This chain uses TRBV27 with TRBJ1-4; maybe TRBD1 (6 bases). Germline loops: CDR1 MNHEY, CDR2 SMNVEV (reference sequence). The V and J ends lost 6 bases and 5 bases respectively, with 16 bases between them. There are 15 residues in the CDR3.

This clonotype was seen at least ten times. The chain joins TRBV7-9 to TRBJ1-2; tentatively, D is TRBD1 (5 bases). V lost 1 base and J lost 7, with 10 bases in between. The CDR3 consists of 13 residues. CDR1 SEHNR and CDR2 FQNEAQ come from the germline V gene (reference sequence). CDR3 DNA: TGTGCCAGCAGCTTAGGGGGACCAGGTGGCTACACCTTC. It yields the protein CASSLGGPGGYTF.

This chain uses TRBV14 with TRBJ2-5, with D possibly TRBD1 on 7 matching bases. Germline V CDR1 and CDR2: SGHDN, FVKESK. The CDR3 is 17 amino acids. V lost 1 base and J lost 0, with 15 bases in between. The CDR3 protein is CASSQVRGTAYQETQYF. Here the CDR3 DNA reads TGTGCCAGCAGCCAAGTCCGCGGGACAGCGTACCAAGAGACCCAGTACTTC.

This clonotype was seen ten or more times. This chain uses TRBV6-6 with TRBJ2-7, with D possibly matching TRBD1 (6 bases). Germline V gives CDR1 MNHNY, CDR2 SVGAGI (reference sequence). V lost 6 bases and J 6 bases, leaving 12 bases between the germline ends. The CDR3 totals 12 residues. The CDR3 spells CASRLQGSEQYV. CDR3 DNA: TGTGCCAGCAGGCTACAGGGATCCGAGCAGTACGTC.

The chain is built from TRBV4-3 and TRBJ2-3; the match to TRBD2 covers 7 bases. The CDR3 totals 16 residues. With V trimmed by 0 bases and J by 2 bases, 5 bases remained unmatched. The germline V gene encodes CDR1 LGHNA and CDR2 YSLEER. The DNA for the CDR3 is TGCGCCAGCAGCCAAGACGGAGCGGGGATCACAGATACGCAGTATTTT. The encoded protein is CASSQDGAGITDTQYF.

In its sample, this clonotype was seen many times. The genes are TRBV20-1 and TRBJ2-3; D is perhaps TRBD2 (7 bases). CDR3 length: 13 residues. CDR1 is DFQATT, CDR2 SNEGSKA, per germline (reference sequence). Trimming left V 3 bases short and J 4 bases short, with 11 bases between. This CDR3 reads CSASRGAADTQYF. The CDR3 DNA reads TGCAGTGCTAGCCGGGGGGCCGCAGATACGCAGTATTTT.

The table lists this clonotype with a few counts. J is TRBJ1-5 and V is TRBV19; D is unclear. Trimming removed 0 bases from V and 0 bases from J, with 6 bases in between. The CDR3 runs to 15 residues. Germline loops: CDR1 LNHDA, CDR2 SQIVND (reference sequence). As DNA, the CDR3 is TGTGCCAGTAGTATAGATGGGAATAGCAATCAGCCCCAGCATTTT. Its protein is CASSIDGNSNQPQHF.

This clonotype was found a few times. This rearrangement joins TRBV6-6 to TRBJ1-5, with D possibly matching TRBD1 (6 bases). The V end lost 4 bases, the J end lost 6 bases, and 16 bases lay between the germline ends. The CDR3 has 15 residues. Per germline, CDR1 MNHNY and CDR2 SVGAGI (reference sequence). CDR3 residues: CASSSQGFRTQPQHF. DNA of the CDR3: TGTGCCAGCAGTTCGCAGGGGTTTAGGACTCAGCCCCAGCATTTT.

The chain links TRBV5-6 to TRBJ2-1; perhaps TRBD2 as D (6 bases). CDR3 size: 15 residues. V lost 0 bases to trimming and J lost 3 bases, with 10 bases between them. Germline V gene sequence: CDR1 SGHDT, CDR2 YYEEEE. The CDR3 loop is CASSLGRGNYNEQFF. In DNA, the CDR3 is TGTGCCAGCAGCTTGGGACGGGGGAACTACAATGAGCAGTTCTTC.

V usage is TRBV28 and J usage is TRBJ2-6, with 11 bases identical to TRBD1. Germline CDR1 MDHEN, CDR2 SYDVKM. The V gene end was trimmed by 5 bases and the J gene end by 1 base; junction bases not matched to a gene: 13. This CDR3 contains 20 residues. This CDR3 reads CASSTWDRGLPESGANVLTF. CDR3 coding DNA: TGTGCCAGCAGTACCTGGGACAGGGGGTTACCTGAGTCTGGGGCCAACGTCCTGACTTTC. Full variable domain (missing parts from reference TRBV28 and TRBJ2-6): DVKVTQSSRYLVKRTGEKVFLECVQDMDHENMFWYRQDPGLGLRLIYFSYDVKMKEKGDIPEGYSVSREKKERFSLILESASTNQTSMYLCASSTWDRGLPESGANVLTFGAGSRLTVL.

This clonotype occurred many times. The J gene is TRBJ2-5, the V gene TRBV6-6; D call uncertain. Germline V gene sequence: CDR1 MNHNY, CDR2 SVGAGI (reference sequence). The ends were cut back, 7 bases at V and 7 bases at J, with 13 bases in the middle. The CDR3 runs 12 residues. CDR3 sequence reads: CASNRHGSTQYF. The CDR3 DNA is TGTGCCAGCAACAGACACGGGTCGACCCAGTACTTC.

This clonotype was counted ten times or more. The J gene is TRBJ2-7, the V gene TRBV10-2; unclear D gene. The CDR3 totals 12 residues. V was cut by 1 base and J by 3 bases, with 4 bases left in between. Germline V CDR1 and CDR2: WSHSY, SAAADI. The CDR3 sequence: CASSEWDYEQYF. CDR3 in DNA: TGCGCCAGCAGTGAGTGGGACTACGAGCAGTACTTC.

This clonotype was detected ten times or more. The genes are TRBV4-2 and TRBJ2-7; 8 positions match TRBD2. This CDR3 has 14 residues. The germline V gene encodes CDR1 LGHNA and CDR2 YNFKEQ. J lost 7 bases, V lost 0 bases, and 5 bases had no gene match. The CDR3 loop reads CASSQDRGGREQYV. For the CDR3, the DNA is TGTGCCAGCAGCCAAGATCGGGGGGGTCGGGAGCAGTACGTC.

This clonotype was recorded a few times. The CDR3: CASSSVGQGTSRNTEAFF. CDR3 bases: TGCGCCAGCAGCTCTGTGGGCCAGGGGACCTCTAGGAACACTGAAGCTTTCTTT. This chain links TRBV4-1 with TRBJ1-1, with D possibly matching TRBD1 (6 bases). V was trimmed by 5 bases and J by 1 base, leaving 23 bases between them. Germline CDR1 is MGHRA and CDR2 is YSYEKL. The CDR3 consists of 18 residues.

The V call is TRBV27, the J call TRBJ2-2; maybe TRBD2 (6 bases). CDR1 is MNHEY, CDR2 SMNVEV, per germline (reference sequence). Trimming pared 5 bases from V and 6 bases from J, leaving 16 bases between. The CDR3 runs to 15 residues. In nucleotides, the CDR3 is TGTGCCAGCAGTAGATACCCAGGAGGGCCCGGGGAGCTGTTTTTT. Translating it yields CASSRYPGGPGELFF.

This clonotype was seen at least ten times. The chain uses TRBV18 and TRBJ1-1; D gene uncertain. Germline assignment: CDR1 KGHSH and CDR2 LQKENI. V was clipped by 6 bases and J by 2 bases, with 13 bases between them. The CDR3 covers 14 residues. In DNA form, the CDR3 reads TGTGCCAGCTCCCGAGGAGGCCTTAACACTGAAGCTTTCTTT. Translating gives CASSRGGLNTEAFF.

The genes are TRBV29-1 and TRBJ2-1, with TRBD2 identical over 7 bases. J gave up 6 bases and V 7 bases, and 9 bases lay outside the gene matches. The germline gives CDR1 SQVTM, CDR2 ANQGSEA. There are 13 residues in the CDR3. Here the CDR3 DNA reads TGCAGCGCTTCACTAGCGAACTTCAATGAGCAGTTCTTC. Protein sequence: CSASLANFNEQFF.

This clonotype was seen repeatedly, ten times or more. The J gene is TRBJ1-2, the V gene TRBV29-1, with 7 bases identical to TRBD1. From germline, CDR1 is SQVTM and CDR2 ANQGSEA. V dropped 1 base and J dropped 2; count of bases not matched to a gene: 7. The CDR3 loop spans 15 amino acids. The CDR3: CSVEGRQGLNYGYTF. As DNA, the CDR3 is TGCAGCGTTGAAGGCCGACAGGGCTTGAACTATGGCTACACCTTC. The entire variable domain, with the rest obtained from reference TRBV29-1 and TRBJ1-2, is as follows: SAVISQKPSRDICQRGTSLTIQCQVDSQVTMMFWYRQQPGQSLTLIATANQGSEATYESGFVIDKFPISRPNLTFSTLTVSNMSPEDSSIYLCSVEGRQGLNYGYTFGSGTRLTVV.

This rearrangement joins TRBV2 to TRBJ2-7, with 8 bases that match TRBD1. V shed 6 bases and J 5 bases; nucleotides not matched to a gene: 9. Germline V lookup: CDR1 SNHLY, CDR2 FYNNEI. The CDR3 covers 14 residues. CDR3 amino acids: CASRDTGGRDEQYF. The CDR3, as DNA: TGTGCCAGCAGGGATACAGGGGGTCGGGACGAGCAGTACTTC.